The rows below give T cell receptor beta chains drawn from one sample of a study of control samples from healthy donors and cancer patients. This table comes from immunoSEQ multiplex PCR, and its TCRdb copy is limited to in-frame clones, with some not included. The table lists approximately 68,000 clones, about 83% of them singletons. The specimen sequenced was blood. These receptors were taken from a man between 60 and 75 years old in good health. CDR3s include the opening cysteine and the closing phenylalanine or tryptophan. A D gene is named only where the DNA matches it firmly. The size of a clone is reported for some rows only, either as once, few or many, or as a class for expanded clones.

>TRBD2|TRBJ2-2|TRBV5-8|NA
CVSSLALSGSPNTGELFF
TGTGTCAGCAGCTTGGCCCTTAGCGGGAGCCCAAACACCGGGGAGCTGTTTTTT
>NA|TRBJ1-5|TRBV5-1|NA
CASSLGTASNQPQHF
TGCGCCAGCAGCTTGGGAACGGCCAGCAATCAGCCCCAGCATTTT
>TRBD2|TRBJ2-1|TRBV7-7|NA
CASSATSGKYNEQFF
TGTGCCAGCAGCGCAACTAGCGGGAAATACAATGAGCAGTTCTTC
>NA|TRBJ2-5|TRBV24-1|NA
CATSDSGSQETQYF
TGTGCCACCAGTGATTCGGGGAGCCAAGAGACCCAGTACTTC
>NA|TRBJ1-2|TRBV5-1|NA
CASSGLSGDYGYTF
TGCGCCAGCAGCGGCTTATCGGGTGACTATGGCTACACCTTC
>TRBD1|TRBJ2-1|TRBV27|NA
CASSRTGNYNEQFF
TGTGCCAGCAGCCGGACAGGAAACTACAATGAGCAGTTCTTC
>NA|TRBJ1-1|TRBV12-3/TRBV12-4|NA
CASSLSRDSEAFF
TGTGCCAGCAGTTTGTCCAGGGACTCTGAAGCTTTCTTT
>TRBD2|TRBJ2-3|TRBV9|NA
CASSVRGGSTDTQYF
TGTGCCAGCAGCGTGAGGGGAGGGAGCACAGATACGCAGTATTTT
>NA|TRBJ1-5|TRBV28|NA
CASSQNQPQHF
TGTGCCAGCAGCCAGAATCAGCCCCAGCATTTT
>NA|TRBJ2-3|TRBV18|NA
CASSPSDTQYF
TGTGCCAGCTCACCATCAGATACGCAGTATTTT
>TRBD2|TRBJ2-2|TRBV29-1|NA
CSVLLAGGLSNTGELFF
TGCAGCGTATTACTAGCGGGAGGCCTCTCGAACACCGGGGAGCTGTTTTTT
>TRBD1|TRBJ1-5|TRBV5-8|NA
CASSLVGQGQPQHF
TGTGCCAGCAGCTTAGTCGGACAGGGTCAGCCCCAGCATTTT
>NA|TRBJ2-1|TRBV30|NA
CAWSKGTAYNEQFF
TGTGCCTGGAGTAAGGGCACAGCCTACAATGAGCAGTTCTTC
>TRBD1|TRBJ2-1|TRBV5-6|NA
CASRDTGGSYNEQFF
TGTGCCAGCAGAGATACAGGGGGCTCCTACAATGAGCAGTTCTTC
>NA|TRBJ2-3|TRBV7-8|NA
CASSLDLGDTQYF
TGTGCCAGCAGCTTAGACCTCGGGGATACGCAGTATTTT
>NA|TRBJ1-2|TRBV6-6|few
CASSSDSNYGYTF
TGTGCCAGCTCATCGGACTCCAACTATGGCTACACCTTC
>NA|TRBJ2-3|TRBV6-6|few
CASRNRDTQYF
TGTGCCAGCAGAAATAGGGATACGCAGTATTTT
>NA|TRBJ2-3|TRBV5-1|NA
CASSPAPRSTDTQYF
TGCGCCAGCAGCCCCGCTCCGCGGAGCACAGATACGCAGTATTTT
>TRBD1|TRBJ2-2|TRBV10-3|once
CAIGLGQVLGGELFF
TGTGCCATCGGCCTCGGACAGGTTTTAGGCGGGGAGCTGTTTTTT
>NA|TRBJ2-2|TRBV6-5|once
CASLNPPVGTGELFF
TGTGCCAGCCTAAACCCCCCGGTTGGTACCGGGGAGCTGTTTTTT
>TRBD1|TRBJ1-5|TRBV19|NA
CASRRGQGENQPQHF
TGTGCCAGTAGGCGCGGACAGGGTGAAAATCAGCCCCAGCATTTT
>NA|TRBJ1-4|TRBV6-1|once
CASSGHTGTGNEKLFF
TGTGCCAGCAGTGGACATACCGGGACGGGAAATGAAAAACTGTTTTTT
>NA|TRBJ2-3|TRBV7-3|NA
CASSFVDGLPDTQYF
TGTGCCAGCAGCTTTGTTGACGGACTGCCAGATACGCAGTATTTT
>TRBD2|TRBJ2-2|TRBV6-2/TRBV6-3|few
CASSYSAWGGSSGELFF
TGTGCCAGCAGTTACTCAGCTTGGGGCGGGAGCTCCGGGGAGCTGTTTTTT
>NA|TRBJ2-1|TRBV11-2|NA
CASSMTRSSSYNEQFF
TGTGCCAGCAGCATGACTAGGTCGAGCTCCTACAATGAGCAGTTCTTC
>TRBD2|TRBJ2-7|TRBV11-2|NA
CASSPLRTSASGRVYEQYF
TGTGCCAGCAGCCCACTAAGGACTAGCGCTTCCGGACGCGTCTACGAGCAGTACTTC
>TRBD1|TRBJ1-5|TRBV2|NA
CASSEMTGVGNQPQHF
TGTGCCAGCAGTGAAATGACAGGGGTTGGAAATCAGCCCCAGCATTTT
>TRBD2|TRBJ2-5|TRBV15|NA
CATSRWSGTQETQYF
TGTGCCACCAGCAGATGGAGCGGGACCCAAGAGACCCAGTACTTC
>NA|TRBJ1-6|TRBV11-2|NA
CASSLESGKNSPLHF
TGTGCCAGCAGCTTAGAATCAGGGAAGAATTCACCCCTCCACTTT
>NA|TRBJ2-2|TRBV14|NA
CASSRKDSSANTGELFF
TGTGCCAGCAGCCGGAAGGATTCTAGCGCGAACACCGGGGAGCTGTTTTTT
>NA|TRBJ2-2|TRBV5-1|NA
CASSFGHSNTGELFF
TGCGCCAGCAGTTTCGGACATTCGAACACCGGGGAGCTGTTTTTT
>NA|TRBJ2-1|TRBV21-1|NA
CASSKRVPTGWFF
TGTGCCAGCAGCAAGAGGGTCCCCACCGGTTGGTTCTTC
>TRBD1|TRBJ2-3|TRBV19|NA
CASRPIAGQESTDTQYF
TGTGCCAGTAGACCCATCGCGGGACAGGAGAGCACAGATACGCAGTATTTT
>TRBD2|TRBJ2-7|TRBV6-5|NA
CASRAGRGAYEQYF
TGTGCCAGCAGAGCGGGACGGGGAGCCTACGAGCAGTACTTC
>TRBD2|TRBJ2-1|TRBV28|NA
CASRRLAGNEQFF
TGTGCCAGCAGACGACTAGCGGGGAATGAGCAGTTCTTC
>NA|TRBJ2-7|TRBV5-1|NA
CASSLNTATYEQYF
TGCGCCAGCAGCTTAAACACAGCAACCTACGAGCAGTACTTC
>TRBD1|TRBJ1-2|TRBV12-3/TRBV12-4|many
CASSQTGHRGYTF
TGTGCCAGCAGTCAGACAGGGCATCGTGGCTACACCTTC
>TRBD1|TRBJ1-1|TRBV30|NA
CAWSPDRDTEAFF
TGTGCCTGGAGTCCCGACAGGGACACTGAAGCTTTCTTT
>TRBD1|TRBJ2-7|TRBV13|NA
CASSLGAGGAYEQYF
TGTGCCAGCAGCTTAGGGGCAGGGGGAGCCTACGAGCAGTACTTC
>TRBD1|TRBJ2-2|TRBV11-2|NA
CASKSGTGLSGELFF
TGTGCCAGCAAGTCCGGGACAGGGCTTTCCGGGGAGCTGTTTTTT
>TRBD2|TRBJ2-7|TRBV4-1|NA
CASSQDGLAGSSYEQYF
TGCGCCAGCAGCCAAGATGGACTAGCTGGCAGCTCCTACGAGCAGTACTTC
>NA|TRBJ1-4|TRBV10-3|NA
CATRIGATNEKLFF
TGTGCCACTAGGATAGGCGCAACTAATGAAAAACTGTTTTTT
>NA|TRBJ1-5|TRBV30|few
CAGNREVGQPQHF
TGTGCCGGAAACAGGGAAGTGGGTCAGCCCCAGCATTTT
>NA|TRBJ1-4|TRBV30|NA
CAWSRNRDNEKLFF
TGTGCCTGGAGTCGCAACAGGGACAATGAAAAACTGTTTTTT
>TRBD1|TRBJ2-6|TRBV27|NA
CASSFSTGGSGANVLTF
TGTGCCAGCAGTTTTTCGACAGGGGGATCTGGGGCCAACGTCCTGACTTTC
>NA|TRBJ1-4|TRBV7-6|few
CASSSLQGSNEKLFF
TGTGCCAGCAGCTCTCTACAGGGTAGTAATGAAAAACTGTTTTTT
>NA|TRBJ2-2|TRBV4-2|once
CASSQETMRGNTGELFF
TGTGCCAGCAGCCAAGAAACCATGAGGGGGAACACCGGGGAGCTGTTTTTT
>NA|TRBJ1-4|TRBV30|NA
CAWSIRQKEKLFF
TGTGCCTGGAGTATTCGACAGAAAGAAAAACTGTTTTTT
>TRBD2|TRBJ2-1|TRBV5-1|NA
CASSLEGSGSSYNEQFF
TGCGCCAGCAGCTTGGAAGGTAGCGGGAGCTCCTACAATGAGCAGTTCTTC
>NA|TRBJ2-7|TRBV6-2/TRBV6-3|few
CASSYSSRGMSEQYF
TGTGCCAGCAGTTACTCGAGTAGAGGGATGAGCGAGCAGTACTTC
>NA|TRBJ1-1|TRBV5-5|once
CASSPHPNTEAFF
TGTGCCAGCAGCCCACACCCGAACACTGAAGCTTTCTTT
>NA|TRBJ1-5|TRBV19|NA
CASLDPSGTLNQPQHF
TGTGCCAGTCTCGACCCATCCGGGACATTGAATCAGCCCCAGCATTTT